This TCR beta chain stems from a study of persistence of HIV-infected CD4 T cells. Study summary: Median time on suppressive ART was 8 years.

The CDR3 has 15 residues. Germline values: CDR1 MNHEY, CDR2 SVGAGI. Trimming removed 0 bases from V and 2 bases from J; junction bases left unmatched: 3. Comment on this clone: The target antigen is unknown.

Cells were stimulated nonspecifically with anti-CD3/anti-CD28 magnetic beads. Responding CD4+ T cells were sorted by upregulation of both CD40 ligand and CD69. Undetectable plasma HIV-1 RNA below 50 copies/mL lasted at least 4 years. Stimulated PBMCs had first been depleted of CD8+ T cells. Sequencing used immunoSEQ version 4 in survey mode. TCRdb's table, derived via immunoSEQ multiplex PCR, lists solely in-frame clones and lacks some. This table holds about 43,000 clones, about 89% found once. The sequence came from an adult man with HIV who was CMV-seropositive. The chain employs TRBV6-5 and TRBJ1-1, with 7 bases identical to TRBD1. Sequenced material: CD4+ T cells sorted from PBMCs after roughly 18-hour stimulation, taken from a patient who received antiretroviral therapy. The CDR3 loop is CASSYSRQGNTEAFF. The CDR3, as DNA: TGTGCCAGCAGTTACTCGAGACAGGGTAACACTGAAGCTTTCTTT.